This TCR beta chain was found in a study of T-cell memory formation after mild COVID-19. Findings of the study overall: Contracting CD8+ clones were enriched in EMRA, CD4+ mainly in CM and EM.

Of note for this clonotype: Its target is unknown.

Per germline, CDR1 KGHSH and CDR2 LQKENI. This CDR3 is built from 16 residues. The V end was cut by 0 bases, the J end by 4 bases, with 15 bases between. MiXCR was run by TCRdb on the 5' RACE reads, yielding one entry per CDR3 protein. This table holds some 350,000 distinct CDR3 sequences, about 15% found once. V and J are TRBV18 and TRBJ1-1; D perhaps matches TRBD1 (6 bases). This sequence originates from a man aged 18-30 years who had mild COVID-19 (a few samples of this study predate the infection). Cell type and time point are not known. Sequencing was carried out using PBMCs or a T cell subset sorted from them (not recorded which). The CDR3 reads CASSPPSRGSGTEAFF. In DNA form, the CDR3 reads TGTGCCAGCTCACCACCGTCCAGGGGAAGCGGCACTGAAGCTTTCTTT.